These 15 T cell receptor beta chains originate from one sample sequenced in a study of blood T cell repertoires in COVID-19. Some clones are missing from TCRdb's copy, which holds only in-frame ones; the method was immunoSEQ multiplex PCR. The sample has 100,000 to 150,000 clones; about four fifths are singletons. Sequencing was carried out using peripheral blood. Receptors originate from a woman between 50 and 59 years old with acute or convalescent COVID-19.

This chain connects TRBV18 to TRBJ1-4, with D possibly TRBD1 on 5 matching bases. The germline V gene has CDR1 KGHSH and CDR2 LQKENI. Trimming left V 3 bases short and J 8 bases short, with 16 bases between. This CDR3 spans 15 amino acids. CDR3 in amino acids: CASSPDSTRLEKLFF. The CDR3 DNA reads as TGTGCCAGCTCACCTGACAGCACTCGGTTGGAAAAACTGTTTTTT.

CDR3 sequence: CASSVVGSFTDTQYF. CDR3 nucleotides: TGTGCCAGCAGCGTAGTGGGCAGCTTCACAGATACGCAGTATTTT. The chain has TRBV9 and TRBJ2-3; D not resolved. The V and J ends lost 0 bases and 2 bases respectively, with 10 bases between them. The CDR3 extends over 15 amino acids. CDR1 and CDR2 from the germline V gene are SGDLS and YYNGEE.

V usage is TRBV5-6 and J usage is TRBJ2-3, with TRBD2 matching over 7 bases. V dropped 5 bases and J dropped 1; count of bases not matched to a gene: 13. The CDR3 covers 17 residues. Germline CDR1 is SGHDT and CDR2 is YYEEEE. The CDR3 region is CASSLGGGTLGTDTQYF. CDR3 nucleotides: TGTGCCAGCAGTCTCGGGGGAGGGACTCTAGGCACAGATACGCAGTATTTT.

The genes are TRBV5-4 and TRBJ1-2, with D possibly matching TRBD1 (6 bases). CDR1 and CDR2 (germline): SGHNT, YYREEE (reference sequence). This CDR3 has 16 amino acids. Trimming pared 4 bases from V and 7 bases from J, leaving 23 bases between. The CDR3 loop reads CASSPLQGQREGGYTF. CDR3 DNA sequence: TGTGCCAGCAGCCCCTTGCAGGGACAAAGGGAAGGTGGCTACACCTTC. The whole variable domain, remainder taken from reference TRBV5-4 and TRBJ1-2, is ETGVTQSPTHLIKTRGQQVTLRCSSQSGHNTVSWYQQALGQGPQFIFQYYREEENGRGNFPPRFSGLQFPNYSSELNVNALELDDSALYLCASSPLQGQREGGYTFGSGTRLTVV.

V usage is TRBV29-1 and J usage is TRBJ1-1; the D is unclear. CDR1 is SQVTM, CDR2 ANQGSEA, per germline. V lost 7 bases and J 4 bases, leaving 13 bases between the germline ends. The CDR3 extends over 12 amino acids. The CDR3 DNA follows: TGCAGCGCCACCATATTCAGCACTGAAGCTTTCTTT. This gives the protein CSATIFSTEAFF.

This rearrangement joins TRBV7-8 to TRBJ1-5, with D unresolved. This CDR3 comprises 13 residues. The germline gives CDR1 SGHVS, CDR2 FQNEAQ. V was shortened by 0 bases and J by 4 bases, with 4 bases between the two germline ends. The CDR3, as DNA: TGTGCCAGCAGCTTAGCAACAAATCAGCCCCAGCATTTT. Its translation is CASSLATNQPQHF.

The CDR3 reads CAWSVGTGTASGNTIYF. For the CDR3, the DNA is TGTGCCTGGAGTGTGGGGACAGGGACAGCCTCTGGAAACACCATATATTTT. This sequence joins TRBV30 and TRBJ1-3; 9 bases are a match to TRBD1. The V gene end was trimmed by 0 bases and the J gene end by 0 bases; junction bases not matched to a gene: 6. Looked up from germline, CDR1 is GTSNPN and CDR2 is SVGIG (reference sequence). The CDR3 extends over 17 amino acids.

This chain connects TRBV4-1 to TRBJ1-4, with D possibly being TRBD1 (5 bases). This CDR3 comprises 14 residues. The V gene's germline CDR1 is MGHRA and CDR2 YSYEKL. Trimming took off 0 bases at V and 7 bases at J, with 9 bases between the two ends. This chain's CDR3 is CASSQERGTEKLFF. The CDR3, as DNA: TGCGCCAGCAGCCAAGAACGGGGGACTGAAAAACTGTTTTTT.

This clone was recorded once. This same CDR3 is encoded by further DNA sequences in the sample. The V and J genes are TRBV5-1 and TRBJ1-1; no clear D gene. The germline CDR1 and CDR2 sequences are SGHRS and YFSETQ. Trimming left V 4 bases short and J 3 bases short, with 7 bases between. This CDR3 region has 12 residues. The CDR3 reads CASSLDYTEAFF. In nucleotides, the CDR3 is TGCGCCAGCAGCCTGGACTACACTGAAGCTTTCTTT.

The V and J genes are TRBV7-2 and TRBJ1-3, with D tentatively TRBD1 (5 bases). Germline V lookup: CDR1 SGHTA, CDR2 FQGNSA. The CDR3 has 16 amino acids. V was pared by 2 bases and J by 0 bases, with 11 bases between. The CDR3 here is CASSLSAGISGNTIYF. The CDR3, as DNA: TGTGCCAGCAGCTTAAGCGCAGGGATCTCTGGAAACACCATATATTTT.

V is TRBV9 and J is TRBJ1-2; D gene ambiguous. Per germline, CDR1 SGDLS and CDR2 YYNGEE. Deletions cut 1 base from V and 2 bases from J, with 12 bases between. This CDR3 is 15 amino acids long. CDR3 DNA: TGTGCCAGCAGCGTATGGCAGACTGACAACTATGGCTACACCTTC. This codes for CASSVWQTDNYGYTF.

This clone showed up just a few times. This CDR3 reads CASSLRQTTGELFF. CDR3 bases: TGTGCCAGCAGTCTGAGACAGACAACCGGGGAGCTGTTTTTT. V usage is TRBV6-5 and J usage is TRBJ2-2; possibly TRBD1 for D (5 bases). Looked up from germline, CDR1 is MNHEY and CDR2 is SVGAGI. This CDR3 spans 14 amino acids. V lost 5 bases and J lost 5, with 12 bases in between.

CDR3 bases: TGTGCCAGCAGTTACGGGACAGGGGTGGGTGCGGGGCCCCAGCATTTT. Protein sequence: CASSYGTGVGAGPQHF. V usage is TRBV6-5 and J usage is TRBJ1-5; 10 bases fit TRBD1. Germline V gives CDR1 MNHEY, CDR2 SVGAGI. V shed 2 bases and J 9 bases; nucleotides not matched to a gene: 10. CDR3 length: 16 amino acids.

The rearrangement links TRBV6-5 to TRBJ1-2; 9 nucleotides agree with TRBD1. This CDR3 is built from 15 residues. J lost 7 bases, V lost 5 bases, and 11 bases had no gene match. CDR1 is MNHEY, CDR2 SVGAGI, per germline. This CDR3 is CASSPPTGGRTGYTF. CDR3 bases: TGTGCCAGCAGTCCCCCGACAGGGGGTCGTACTGGCTACACCTTC.

The CDR3 nucleotides read TGCGCCAGCAGACAAGCCGCTGCACAGGGGAACACTGAAGCTTTCTTT. Amino acid sequence: CASRQAAAQGNTEAFF. This chain uses TRBV5-1 with TRBJ1-1; D is perhaps TRBD1 (6 bases). Trimming took 5 bases from V and 1 from J, leaving 18 bases between them. CDR3 size: 16 residues. Germline assignment: CDR1 SGHRS and CDR2 YFSETQ. Combining the CDR3 with reference TRBV5-1 and TRBJ1-1 gives the whole variable domain KAGVTQTPRYLIKTRGQQVTLSCSPISGHRSVSWYQQTPGQGLQFLFEYFSETQRNKGNFPGRFSGRQFSNSRSEMNVSTLELGDSALYLCASRQAAAQGNTEAFFGQGTRLTVV.